This T cell receptor beta chain is drawn from a study of T cell responses to AZD1222 COVID-19 vaccine. Study results and caveats: AZD1222 recipients seropositive at baseline numbered only 6 or 7.

Trimming stripped 6 bases from V and 4 bases from J, with 16 bases between. The germline V gene has CDR1 MNHEY and CDR2 SVGAGI. The CDR3 contains 14 residues. This clone was counted once. The target antigen is unknown. Generated by immunoSEQ multiplex PCR, the TCRdb table keeps only in-frame clones and is missing some. Among under 130,000 clones listed, about 92% were seen once. This sequence originates from an adult in good health. The material was peripheral blood, obtained on day 0 of AZD1222 vaccination. The chain employs TRBV6-5 and TRBJ2-7, with D perhaps being TRBD1 or TRBD2 (6 bases each). In DNA, the CDR3 is TGTGCCAGCAGCGCGGCGGGACACAATTACGAGCAGTACTTC. It codes for CASSAAGHNYEQYF.